Listed below are T cell receptor beta chains from one sample, sequenced in a study of blood T cell repertoires in COVID-19. The data were produced by immunoSEQ multiplex PCR, yet TCRdb's version contains in-frame clones alone and is incomplete. The top ten hold approximately 2% of the sample, which has roughly 260,000 clones, more than 70% seen once. Sequenced input: peripheral blood. Receptor source: a woman in her thirties or forties who had recovered from COVID-19. Both conserved end residues are part of each CDR3. The order of the fields is CDR3 DNA, CDR3 protein, D gene, J gene, V gene, CDR3 length, clone size. The D gene is left open where the match is weak. A row's size may be missing; if present it is once, few, many or a size class.

TGTGCCAGCAGTCAGGGGCCCTCCTACAATGAGCAGTTCTTC | CASSQGPSYNEQFF | NA | TRBJ2-1 | TRBV28 | 14 | NA
TGTGCCAGCAGCCCATCCCCGACAGGGCTGGGCTATGGCTACACCTTC | CASSPSPTGLGYGYTF | TRBD1 | TRBJ1-2 | TRBV4-2 | 16 | NA
TGTGCCAGCAGACCCGGGACAGAGTACTACGAGCAGTACTTC | CASRPGTEYYEQYF | TRBD1 | TRBJ2-7 | TRBV6-5 | 14 | NA
TGTGCCAGGAAGACTCCTAAACCGACCTACGAGCAGTACTTC | CARKTPKPTYEQYF | NA | TRBJ2-7 | TRBV4-2 | 14 | once
TGTGCCAGCAGTTTATCAGGGCCCTACGAGCAGTACTTC | CASSLSGPYEQYF | NA | TRBJ2-7 | TRBV28 | 13 | few
TGCAGCGTCCAGGACGGACGGAGGGGCTACACCTTC | CSVQDGRRGYTF | NA | TRBJ1-2 | TRBV29-1 | 12 | NA
TGTGCCAGCAGCTTCCGAGCGCGCGCCCGGACAGATACGCAGTATTTT | CASSFRARARTDTQYF | NA | TRBJ2-3 | TRBV5-6 | 16 | NA
TGCGCCAGCAGCTTGGTGCGGGGGGGCACCGGGGAGCTGTTTTTT | CASSLVRGGTGELFF | TRBD2 | TRBJ2-2 | TRBV5-1 | 15 | once
TGTGCCAGTAGATATGACAGGGGCAAAAACATTCAGTACTTC | CASRYDRGKNIQYF | TRBD1 | TRBJ2-4 | TRBV19 | 14 | many
TGTGCCAGCACGGCACAGGGTGTCGTCTATGGCTACACCTTC | CASTAQGVVYGYTF | NA | TRBJ1-2 | TRBV19 | 14 | NA
TGTGCCAGCAGTCGCAGGGACAGGGTGGCGAAAGAGACCCAGTACTTC | CASSRRDRVAKETQYF | TRBD1 | TRBJ2-5 | TRBV6-2/TRBV6-3 | 16 | NA
TGCGCCAGCAGCCTGGACAGAGAGTATAGCAATCAGCCCCAGCATTTT | CASSLDREYSNQPQHF | NA | TRBJ1-5 | TRBV4-1 | 16 | NA
TGCGCCAGCAGTCGGAACAGCCCGTCGATCAATCAGCCCCAGCATTTT | CASSRNSPSINQPQHF | NA | TRBJ1-5 | TRBV10-1 | 16 | NA
TGTGCCAGCAGCTTAGACTTCTCTGGAAACACCATATATTTT | CASSLDFSGNTIYF | NA | TRBJ1-3 | TRBV7-2 | 14 | once
TGCGCCAGCAGCTTTTCCCCTAGCACAGATACGCAGTATTTT | CASSFSPSTDTQYF | NA | TRBJ2-3 | TRBV5-1 | 14 | NA
TGTGCCAGCAGCTTAGTGCGGAGATACACCGGGGAGCTGTTTTTT | CASSLVRRYTGELFF | NA | TRBJ2-2 | TRBV7-9 | 15 | NA
TGCAGTGCTAGTCCCCGGGGGGCGGGCGGATCACCCCTCCACTTT | CSASPRGAGGSPLHF | NA | TRBJ1-6 | TRBV20-1 | 15 | NA
TGCGCCAGCAGCGGGTTGGGAATAGTCGACAGATCCACCGGGGAGCTGTTTTTT | CASSGLGIVDRSTGELFF | NA | TRBJ2-2 | TRBV5-1 | 18 | NA
TGTGCCAGCAGCCCCCGACTTGGAGAGACCCAGTACTTC | CASSPRLGETQYF | NA | TRBJ2-5 | TRBV7-9 | 13 | NA
TGCGCCAGCAGCTTGGCCACAGGTGTCGGGGAAAAACTGTTTTTT | CASSLATGVGEKLFF | NA | TRBJ1-4 | TRBV5-1 | 15 | NA
TGTGCCAGCAGCTTATTCGGTTCACCGGGACAGCTGGGAAACACCATATATTTT | CASSLFGSPGQLGNTIYF | TRBD1 | TRBJ1-3 | TRBV7-2 | 18 | NA
TGTGCCAGCAGTTTCACCAGAGGGAATCAGCCCCAGCATTTT | CASSFTRGNQPQHF | NA | TRBJ1-5 | TRBV28 | 14 | few